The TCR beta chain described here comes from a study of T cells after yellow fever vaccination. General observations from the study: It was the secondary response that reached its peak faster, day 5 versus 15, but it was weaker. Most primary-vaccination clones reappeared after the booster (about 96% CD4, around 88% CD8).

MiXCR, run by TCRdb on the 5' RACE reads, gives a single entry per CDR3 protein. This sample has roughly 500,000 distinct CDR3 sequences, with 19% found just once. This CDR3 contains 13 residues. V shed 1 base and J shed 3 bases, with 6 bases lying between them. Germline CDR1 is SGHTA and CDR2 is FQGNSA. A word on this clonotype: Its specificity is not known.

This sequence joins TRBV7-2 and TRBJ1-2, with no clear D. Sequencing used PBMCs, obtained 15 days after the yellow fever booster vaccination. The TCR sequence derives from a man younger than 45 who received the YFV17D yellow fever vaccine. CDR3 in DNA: TGTGCCAGCAGCTTAGTAACGGACTATGGCTACACCTTC. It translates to CASSLVTDYGYTF.